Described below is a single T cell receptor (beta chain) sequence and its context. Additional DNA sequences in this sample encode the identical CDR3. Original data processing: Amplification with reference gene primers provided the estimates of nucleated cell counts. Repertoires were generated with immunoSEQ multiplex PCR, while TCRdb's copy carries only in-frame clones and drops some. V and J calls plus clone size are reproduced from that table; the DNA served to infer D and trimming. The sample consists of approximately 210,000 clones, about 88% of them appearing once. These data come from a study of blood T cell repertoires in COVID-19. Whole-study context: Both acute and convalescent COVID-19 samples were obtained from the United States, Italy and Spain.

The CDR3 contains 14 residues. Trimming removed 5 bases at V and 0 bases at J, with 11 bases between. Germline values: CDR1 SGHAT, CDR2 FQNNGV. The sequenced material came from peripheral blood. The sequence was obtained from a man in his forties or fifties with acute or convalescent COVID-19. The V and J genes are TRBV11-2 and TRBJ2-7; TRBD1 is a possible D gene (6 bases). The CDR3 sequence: CASSLTGSSYEQYF. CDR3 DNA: TGTGCCAGCAGCCTCACAGGGAGCTCCTACGAGCAGTACTTC. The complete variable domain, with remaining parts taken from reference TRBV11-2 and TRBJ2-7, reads EAGVAQSPRYKIIEKRQSVAFWCNPISGHATLYWYQQILGQGPKLLIQFQNNGVVDDSQLPKDRFSAERLKGVDSTLKIQPAKLEDSAVYLCASSLTGSSYEQYFGPGTRLTVT.